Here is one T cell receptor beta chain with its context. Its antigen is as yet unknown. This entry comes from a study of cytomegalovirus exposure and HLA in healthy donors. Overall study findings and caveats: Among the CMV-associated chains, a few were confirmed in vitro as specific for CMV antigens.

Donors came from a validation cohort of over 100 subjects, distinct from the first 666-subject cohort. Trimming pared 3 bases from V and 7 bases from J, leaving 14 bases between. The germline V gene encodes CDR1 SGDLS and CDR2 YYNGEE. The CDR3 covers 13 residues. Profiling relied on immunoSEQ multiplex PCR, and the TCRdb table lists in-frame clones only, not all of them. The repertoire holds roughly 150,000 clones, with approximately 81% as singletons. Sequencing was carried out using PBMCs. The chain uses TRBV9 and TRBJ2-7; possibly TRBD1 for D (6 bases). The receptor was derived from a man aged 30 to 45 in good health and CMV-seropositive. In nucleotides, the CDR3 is TGTGCCAGCAGCGGGACAGCGACTCGGGAGCAGTACTTC. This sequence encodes CASSGTATREQYF.